This T cell receptor (beta chain) derives from a study of CD8+ T cells in alopecia areata. RNA extraction and reverse transcription yielded cDNA as sequencing template. Measured with immunoSEQ multiplex PCR; TCRdb has only the in-frame clones, and not every one. The sample records about 140,000 clones, around 87% being singletons. Treatment indicated: oral pan-JAK inhibitor, 5-10 mg twice daily. The germline V and J ends were trimmed by 1 base and 7 bases, with 17 bases remaining between them. The CDR3 sequence is 15 residues long. Per germline, CDR1 SGHDN and CDR2 FVKESK. The chain uses TRBV14 and TRBJ2-7, with D tentatively TRBD1 (6 bases). The specimen comprised CD8+ T cells sorted from blood, sampled at week 4, from a patient treated with tofacitinib. The origin of this receptor is a human donor with alopecia areata. CDR3 nucleotide sequence: TGTGCCAGCAGCCAAGGGCGGACAGCAAGGGAGGAGCAGTACTTC. Translating it yields CASSQGRTAREEQYF.